This T cell receptor beta chain appears in the sequencing data of a study of T cells in Graves' hyperthyroidism and ophthalmopathy. The CDR3 is 14 residues long. V lost 9 bases to trimming and J lost 5 bases, with 19 bases between them. Germline values: CDR1 SNHLY, CDR2 FYNNEI. Worth noting for this clonotype: A read error may be the cause here, since a much bigger clone is one base away.

Researchers took RNA transcripts and amplified the TCR beta CDR3 regions from them. The TCR CDR3 first-round RT-PCR relied on the HTBI primer set. TCRdb reanalysed the multiplex PCR reads using MiXCR and keeps one entry per CDR3 protein. The sample gives 300,000 or so distinct CDR3 sequences, roughly 20% of which show up once; 49% is in the top ten. The chain combines TRBV2 with TRBJ1-1; no clear D. The sequenced sample consisted of blood. The receptor's source is a woman aged 45-59 years with Graves' hyperthyroidism. The CDR3 region has the DNA TGTGCCAGTCGGGGTGTACTGGGAGGAACTGAAGCTTTCTTT. This codes for CASRGVLGGTEAFF.